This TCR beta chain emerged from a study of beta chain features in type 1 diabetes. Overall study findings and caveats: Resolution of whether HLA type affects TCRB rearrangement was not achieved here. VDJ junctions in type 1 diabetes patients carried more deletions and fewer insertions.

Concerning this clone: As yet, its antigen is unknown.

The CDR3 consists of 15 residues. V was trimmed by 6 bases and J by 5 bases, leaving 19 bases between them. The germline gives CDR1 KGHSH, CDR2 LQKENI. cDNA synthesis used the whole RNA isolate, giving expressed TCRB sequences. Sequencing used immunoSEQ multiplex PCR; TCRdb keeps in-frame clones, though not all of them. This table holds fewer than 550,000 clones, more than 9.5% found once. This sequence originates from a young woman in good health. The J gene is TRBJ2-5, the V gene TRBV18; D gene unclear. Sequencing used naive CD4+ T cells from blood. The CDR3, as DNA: TGTGCCAGCTCGCCCGCGGCGGAGAGGTGGGAGACCCAGTACTTC. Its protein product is CASSPAAERWETQYF.